One T cell receptor (beta chain) is described in this entry. No antigen is known for it. Extractions gave at least 5 micrograms of total RNA per sample. These data are taken from a study of blood T cells in healthy people across ages. As for the study in general: Template switching captured about one barcoded beta molecule per two T cells. Broader study findings: A conclusive naive versus antigen-experienced comparison was prevented by the unsorted PBMCs.

The authors ran a second PCR of 7 to 11 cycles using a sample-barcoded 5' primer and a J-beta primer mix. Every cDNA was tagged by a template-switch adaptor with 12 random nucleotides. TCRdb reanalysed the 5' RACE reads using MiXCR and keeps one entry per CDR3 protein. The table has about 970,000 distinct CDR3 sequences, roughly half seen once. This CDR3 comprises 12 residues. The V gene's germline CDR1 is LGHNA and CDR2 YNFKEQ. Trimming removed 0 bases from V and 6 bases from J, with 3 bases in between. The chain employs TRBV4-2 and TRBJ2-1; no clear D. The sequence was obtained from an older woman in good health. Sequencing was carried out using blood. The CDR3 region is CASSQERNEQFF. The CDR3 nucleotides read TGTGCCAGCAGCCAAGAGCGCAATGAGCAGTTCTTC.